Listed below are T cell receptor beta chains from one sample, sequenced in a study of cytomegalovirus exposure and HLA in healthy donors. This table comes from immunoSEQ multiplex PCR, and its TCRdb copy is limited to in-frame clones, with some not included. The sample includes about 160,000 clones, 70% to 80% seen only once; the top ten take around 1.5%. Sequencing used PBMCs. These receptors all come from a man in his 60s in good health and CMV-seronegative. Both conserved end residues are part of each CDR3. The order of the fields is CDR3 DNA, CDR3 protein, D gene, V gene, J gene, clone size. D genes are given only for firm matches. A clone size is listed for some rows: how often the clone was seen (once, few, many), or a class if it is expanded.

CDR3nt: TGCGCCAGCAGCTTCGGAATAGGAGTTGAAAAACTGTTTTTT
CDR3aa: CASSFGIGVEKLFF
d_gene: .
v_gene: TRBV5-1
j_gene: TRBJ1-4
abundance: few

CDR3nt: TGTGCCAGCAGCCTGCCAGGAAACATTCAGTACTTC
CDR3aa: CASSLPGNIQYF
d_gene: .
v_gene: TRBV6-1
j_gene: TRBJ2-4
abundance: .

CDR3nt: TGTGCCAGCAGCCGAACCGCAGGCTTTAATGAGCAGTTCTTC
CDR3aa: CASSRTAGFNEQFF
d_gene: .
v_gene: TRBV5-6
j_gene: TRBJ2-1
abundance: .

CDR3nt: TGTGCCAGCAGCTATGGACAGCTGGCTCAAGCTTTCTTT
CDR3aa: CASSYGQLAQAFF
d_gene: .
v_gene: TRBV7-9
j_gene: TRBJ1-1
abundance: once

CDR3nt: TGTGCCAGCAGCTTAGCATCCGGGACAGGGGCGTCCGGCAATCAGCCCCAGCATTTT
CDR3aa: CASSLASGTGASGNQPQHF
d_gene: TRBD1
v_gene: TRBV7-9
j_gene: TRBJ1-5
abundance: .

CDR3nt: TGCGCCAGCAGCTTGGGGAGCGGGCCCACCTACGAGCAGTACTTC
CDR3aa: CASSLGSGPTYEQYF
d_gene: .
v_gene: TRBV5-1
j_gene: TRBJ2-7
abundance: .

CDR3nt: TGTGCCAGCAGTTACTCGGGGGGGCCCGGCGAGCAGTACTTC
CDR3aa: CASSYSGGPGEQYF
d_gene: .
v_gene: TRBV6-5
j_gene: TRBJ2-7
abundance: few

CDR3nt: TGCGCCAGCAGCCAAACCTTAACAGGGGATAAAGGCTACACCTTC
CDR3aa: CASSQTLTGDKGYTF
d_gene: TRBD1
v_gene: TRBV4-1
j_gene: TRBJ1-2
abundance: .

CDR3nt: TGTGCCAGCAGTTTAACCCAGGGGGATACGGCGGAGACCCAGTACTTC
CDR3aa: CASSLTQGDTAETQYF
d_gene: TRBD1
v_gene: TRBV28
j_gene: TRBJ2-5
abundance: .

CDR3nt: TGCGCCAGCAGCCCAAGGGGAACCGGGGAGCTGTTTTTT
CDR3aa: CASSPRGTGELFF
d_gene: .
v_gene: TRBV5-1
j_gene: TRBJ2-2
abundance: once

CDR3nt: TGCGCCAGCAGCTTCGAAACAGGGCGTGAAAAACTGTTTTTT
CDR3aa: CASSFETGREKLFF
d_gene: .
v_gene: TRBV5-1
j_gene: TRBJ1-4
abundance: .

CDR3nt: TGTGCCTGGAGAGGACAGGGGGCGAATGAAAAACTGTTTTTT
CDR3aa: CAWRGQGANEKLFF
d_gene: TRBD1
v_gene: TRBV30
j_gene: TRBJ1-4
abundance: once

CDR3nt: TGCGCCAGCAGCTTGGTGTCAGGGGATGGCTACACCTTC
CDR3aa: CASSLVSGDGYTF
d_gene: .
v_gene: TRBV5-1
j_gene: TRBJ1-2
abundance: .

CDR3nt: TGTGCCAGCAGCTTAGGGACTAGCGGGAAATCCTACGAGCAGTACTTC
CDR3aa: CASSLGTSGKSYEQYF
d_gene: TRBD2
v_gene: TRBV7-8
j_gene: TRBJ2-7
abundance: .

CDR3nt: TGCGCCAGCAGTGCTTTGGAGGGGTGTAAGGGGTCCTACGAGCAGTACTTC
CDR3aa: CASSALEGCKGSYEQYF
d_gene: .
v_gene: TRBV10-1
j_gene: TRBJ2-7
abundance: .

CDR3nt: TGTGCCAGTAGTATCGGGGACTCCTCCTACAATGAGCAGTTCTTC
CDR3aa: CASSIGDSSYNEQFF
d_gene: .
v_gene: TRBV19
j_gene: TRBJ2-1
abundance: .

CDR3nt: TGTGCCAGCAGCGTCCAGGGATATGGCTACACCTTC
CDR3aa: CASSVQGYGYTF
d_gene: .
v_gene: TRBV7-9
j_gene: TRBJ1-2
abundance: .

CDR3nt: TGCAGCGTTAACAGGGGTAGGGCCGGGGAGCTGTTTTTT
CDR3aa: CSVNRGRAGELFF
d_gene: TRBD1
v_gene: TRBV29-1
j_gene: TRBJ2-2
abundance: .

CDR3nt: TGCGCCAGCAGCCAAGATCCGACAGGGGATAGGAACACCGGGGAGCTGTTTTTT
CDR3aa: CASSQDPTGDRNTGELFF
d_gene: TRBD1
v_gene: TRBV4-3
j_gene: TRBJ2-2
abundance: .

CDR3nt: TGTGCCAGCAGCCTGTCGGGGGAGACCCAGTACTTC
CDR3aa: CASSLSGETQYF
d_gene: .
v_gene: TRBV16
j_gene: TRBJ2-5
abundance: .

CDR3nt: TGTGCCAGCAGTTTTAACAGGGGCCCGGGAGGAAACACCATATATTTT
CDR3aa: CASSFNRGPGGNTIYF
d_gene: TRBD1
v_gene: TRBV28
j_gene: TRBJ1-3
abundance: .

CDR3nt: TGTGCCAGCAGTCGGACAGGGGGAGGAGAGACCCAGTACTTC
CDR3aa: CASSRTGGGETQYF
d_gene: TRBD1
v_gene: TRBV7-2
j_gene: TRBJ2-5
abundance: .

CDR3nt: TGTGCCAGCAGTCCGTGGGACAGGGGGCTCTACGAGCAGTACTTC
CDR3aa: CASSPWDRGLYEQYF
d_gene: TRBD1
v_gene: TRBV28
j_gene: TRBJ2-7
abundance: .

CDR3nt: TGTGCCAGCAGCACCGGACAGGGCCGAAGCACAGATACGCAGTATTTT
CDR3aa: CASSTGQGRSTDTQYF
d_gene: TRBD1
v_gene: TRBV5-4
j_gene: TRBJ2-3
abundance: .

CDR3nt: TGTGCCAGCAGCCTCCTCGGGACAGGATTTTTTGAGCAGTTCTTC
CDR3aa: CASSLLGTGFFEQFF
d_gene: TRBD1
v_gene: TRBV5-5
j_gene: TRBJ2-1
abundance: .

CDR3nt: TGTGCCAGCAGTCACATAACCGGGTCAAACACAGATACGCAGTATTTT
CDR3aa: CASSHITGSNTDTQYF
d_gene: .
v_gene: TRBV7-6
j_gene: TRBJ2-3
abundance: .

CDR3nt: TGTGCCAGTAGCCGCGGTGGGGCCAAAAGGGAGACCCAGTACTTC
CDR3aa: CASSRGGAKRETQYF
d_gene: .
v_gene: TRBV28
j_gene: TRBJ2-5
abundance: .